This T cell receptor beta chain was retrieved from a study of blood T cell repertoires in COVID-19. In germline, CDR1 is SGHKS, CDR2 YYEKEE (reference sequence). Trimming pared 5 bases from V and 4 bases from J, leaving 12 bases between. This CDR3 contains 13 residues. Authors' data handling: Reference gene primer amplification yielded estimated nucleated cell counts. Repertoires were generated with immunoSEQ multiplex PCR, while TCRdb's copy carries only in-frame clones and drops some. The V and J calls and clone size are taken from that table; D and trimming were inferred from the DNA. The sample holds fewer than 120,000 clones; approximately 65% are singletons and the top ten take about 8.3%. This clone was observed a single time.

This TCR was sampled from a woman aged 55-70 years with acute or convalescent COVID-19. V usage is TRBV5-5 and J usage is TRBJ1-2; maybe TRBD1 (5 bases). Sequenced sample: peripheral blood. CDR3 protein: CASSPGGIYGYTF. CDR3 sequence (DNA): TGTGCCAGCAGTCCCGGGGGAATCTATGGCTACACCTTC.